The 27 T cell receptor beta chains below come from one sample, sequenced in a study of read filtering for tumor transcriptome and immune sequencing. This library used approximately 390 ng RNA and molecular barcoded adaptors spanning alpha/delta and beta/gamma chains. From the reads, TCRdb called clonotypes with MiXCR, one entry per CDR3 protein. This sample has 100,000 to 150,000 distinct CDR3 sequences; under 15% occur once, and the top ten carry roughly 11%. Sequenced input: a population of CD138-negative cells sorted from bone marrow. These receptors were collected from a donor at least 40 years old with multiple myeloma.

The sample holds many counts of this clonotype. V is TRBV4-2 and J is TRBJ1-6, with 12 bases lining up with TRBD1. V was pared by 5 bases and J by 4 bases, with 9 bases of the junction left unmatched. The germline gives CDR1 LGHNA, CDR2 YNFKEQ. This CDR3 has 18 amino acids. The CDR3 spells CASSEAGTGGRYNSPLHF. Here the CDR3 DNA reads TGTGCCAGCAGCGAGGCCGGGACAGGGGGCAGGTATAATTCACCCCTCCACTTT.

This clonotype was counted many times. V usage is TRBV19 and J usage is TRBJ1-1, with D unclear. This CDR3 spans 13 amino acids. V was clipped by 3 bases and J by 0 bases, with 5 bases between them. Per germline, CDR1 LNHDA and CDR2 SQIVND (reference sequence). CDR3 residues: CASSINLNTEAFF. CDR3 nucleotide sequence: TGTGCCAGTAGTATCAATTTGAACACTGAAGCTTTCTTT.

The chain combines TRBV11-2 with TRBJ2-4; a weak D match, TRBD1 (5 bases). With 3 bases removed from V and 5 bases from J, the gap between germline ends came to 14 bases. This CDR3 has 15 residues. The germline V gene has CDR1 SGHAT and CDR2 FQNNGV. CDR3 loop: CASSFFSGNQNIQYF. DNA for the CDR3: TGTGCCAGCAGCTTCTTTTCAGGGAATCAAAACATTCAGTACTTC.

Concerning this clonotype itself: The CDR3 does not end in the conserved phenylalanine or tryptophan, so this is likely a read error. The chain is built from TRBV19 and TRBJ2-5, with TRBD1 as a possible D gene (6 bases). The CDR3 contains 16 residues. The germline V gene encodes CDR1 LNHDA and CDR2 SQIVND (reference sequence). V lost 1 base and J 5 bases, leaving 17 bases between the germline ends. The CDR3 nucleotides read TGTGCCAGTAGTATAGCCTCCCAGGGGATTCGGGAGACCCAGTACTAC. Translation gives CASSIASQGIRETQYY.

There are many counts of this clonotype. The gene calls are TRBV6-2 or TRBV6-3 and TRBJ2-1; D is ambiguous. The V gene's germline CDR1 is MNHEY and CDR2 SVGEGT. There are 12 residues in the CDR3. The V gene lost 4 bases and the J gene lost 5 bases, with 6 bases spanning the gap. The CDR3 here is CASSWSDNEQFF. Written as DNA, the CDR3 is TGTGCCAGCAGTTGGTCGGACAATGAGCAGTTCTTC.

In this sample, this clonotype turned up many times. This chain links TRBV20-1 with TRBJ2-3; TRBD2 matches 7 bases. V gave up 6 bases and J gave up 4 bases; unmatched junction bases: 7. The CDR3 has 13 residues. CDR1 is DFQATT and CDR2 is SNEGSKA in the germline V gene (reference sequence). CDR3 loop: CSAPERGPDTQYF. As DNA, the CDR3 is TGCAGTGCCCCTGAGCGGGGTCCAGATACGCAGTATTTT.

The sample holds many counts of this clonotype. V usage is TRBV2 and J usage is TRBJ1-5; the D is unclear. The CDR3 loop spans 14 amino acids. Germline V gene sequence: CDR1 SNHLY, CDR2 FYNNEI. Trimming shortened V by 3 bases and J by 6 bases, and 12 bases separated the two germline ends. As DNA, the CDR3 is TGTGCCAGCAGTGAGGGGTCTGTGGCTCAGCCCCAGCATTTT. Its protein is CASSEGSVAQPQHF.

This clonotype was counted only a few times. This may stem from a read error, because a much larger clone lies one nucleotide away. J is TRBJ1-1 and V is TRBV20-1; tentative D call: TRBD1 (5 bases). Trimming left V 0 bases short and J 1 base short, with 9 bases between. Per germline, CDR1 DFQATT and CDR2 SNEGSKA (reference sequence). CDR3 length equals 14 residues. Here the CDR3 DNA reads TGCAGTGCTAGAGAGGCAGGGACGAACACTGAAGCTTTCTTT. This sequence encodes CSAREAGTNTEAFF.

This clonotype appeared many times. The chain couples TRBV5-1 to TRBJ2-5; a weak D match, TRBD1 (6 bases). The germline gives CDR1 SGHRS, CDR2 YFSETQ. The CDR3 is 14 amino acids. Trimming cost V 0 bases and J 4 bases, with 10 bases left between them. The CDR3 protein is CASSLAKGVETQYF. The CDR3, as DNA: TGCGCCAGCAGCTTGGCCAAGGGGGTAGAGACCCAGTACTTC. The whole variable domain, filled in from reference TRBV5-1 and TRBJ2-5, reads KAGVTQTPRYLIKTRGQQVTLSCSPISGHRSVSWYQQTPGQGLQFLFEYFSETQRNKGNFPGRFSGRQFSNSRSEMNVSTLELGDSALYLCASSLAKGVETQYFGPGTRLLVL.

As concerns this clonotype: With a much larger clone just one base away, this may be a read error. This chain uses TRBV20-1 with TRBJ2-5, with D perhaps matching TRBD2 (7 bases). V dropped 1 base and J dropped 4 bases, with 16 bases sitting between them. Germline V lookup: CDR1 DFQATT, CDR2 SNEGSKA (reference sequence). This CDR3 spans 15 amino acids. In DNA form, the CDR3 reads TGCAGTGCTAGAGGCGGCGGGGGCTCCGGAGAGACCCAGTACTTC. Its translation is CSARGGGGSGETQYF.

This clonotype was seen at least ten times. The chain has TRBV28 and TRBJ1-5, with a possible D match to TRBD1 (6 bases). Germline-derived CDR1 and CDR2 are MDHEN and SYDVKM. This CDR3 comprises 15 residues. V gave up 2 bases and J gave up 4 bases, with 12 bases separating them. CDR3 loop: CASSLPGTPNQPQHF. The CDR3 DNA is TGTGCCAGCAGTTTACCCGGGACACCTAATCAGCCCCAGCATTTT.

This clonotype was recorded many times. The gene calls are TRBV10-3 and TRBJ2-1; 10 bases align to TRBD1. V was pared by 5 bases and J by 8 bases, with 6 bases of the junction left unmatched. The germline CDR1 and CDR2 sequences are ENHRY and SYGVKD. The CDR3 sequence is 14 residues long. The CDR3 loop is CAISREDRGDEQFF. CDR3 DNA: TGTGCCATCAGTAGGGAGGACAGGGGGGATGAGCAGTTCTTC.

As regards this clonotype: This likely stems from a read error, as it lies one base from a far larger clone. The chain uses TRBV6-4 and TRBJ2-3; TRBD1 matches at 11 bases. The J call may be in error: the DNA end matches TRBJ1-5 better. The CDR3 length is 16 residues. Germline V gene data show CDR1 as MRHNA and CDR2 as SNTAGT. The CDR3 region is CASTRTGGSGTDTQHF. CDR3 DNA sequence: TGTGCCAGCACCAGGACAGGGGGCAGCGGCACAGATACGCAGCATTTT.

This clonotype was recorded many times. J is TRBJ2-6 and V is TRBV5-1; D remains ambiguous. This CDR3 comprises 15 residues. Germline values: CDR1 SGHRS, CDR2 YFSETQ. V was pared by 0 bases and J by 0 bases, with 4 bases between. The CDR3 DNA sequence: TGCGCCAGCAGCTTGGATCGCTCTGGGGCCAACGTCCTGACTTTC. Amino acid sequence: CASSLDRSGANVLTF.

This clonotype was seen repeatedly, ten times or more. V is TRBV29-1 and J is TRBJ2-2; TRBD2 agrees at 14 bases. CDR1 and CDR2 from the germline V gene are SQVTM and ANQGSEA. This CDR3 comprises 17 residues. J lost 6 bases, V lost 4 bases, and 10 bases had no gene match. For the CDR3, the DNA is TGCAGCGTTGGGACAAGGCCGGGACTAGCGGGAGCCGGGGAGCTGTTTTTT. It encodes CSVGTRPGLAGAGELFF.

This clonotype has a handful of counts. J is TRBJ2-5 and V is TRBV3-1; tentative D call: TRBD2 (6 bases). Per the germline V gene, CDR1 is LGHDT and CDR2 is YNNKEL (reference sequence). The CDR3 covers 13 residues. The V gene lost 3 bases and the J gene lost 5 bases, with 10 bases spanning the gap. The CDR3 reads CASSQLGRETQYF. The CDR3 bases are TGTGCCAGCAGCCAGCTAGGGAGGGAGACCCAGTACTTC.

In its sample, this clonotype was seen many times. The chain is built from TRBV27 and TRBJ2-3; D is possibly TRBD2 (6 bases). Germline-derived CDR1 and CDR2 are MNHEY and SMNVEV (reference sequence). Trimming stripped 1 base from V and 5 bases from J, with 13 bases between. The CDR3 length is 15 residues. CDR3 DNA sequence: TGTGCCAGCAGTTTATGGGGCCGGCGGGAAGATACGCAGTATTTT. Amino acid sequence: CASSLWGRREDTQYF.

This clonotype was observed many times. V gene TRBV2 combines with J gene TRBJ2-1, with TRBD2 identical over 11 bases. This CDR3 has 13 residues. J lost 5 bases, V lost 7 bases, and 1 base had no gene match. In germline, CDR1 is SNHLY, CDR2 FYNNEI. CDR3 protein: CASKTSGNNEQFF. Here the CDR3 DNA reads TGTGCCAGCAAGACTAGCGGGAACAATGAGCAGTTCTTC.

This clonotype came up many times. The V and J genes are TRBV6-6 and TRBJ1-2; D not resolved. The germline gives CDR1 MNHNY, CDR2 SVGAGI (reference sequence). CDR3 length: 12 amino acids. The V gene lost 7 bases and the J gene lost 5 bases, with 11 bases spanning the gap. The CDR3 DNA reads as TGTGCCAGCACCCCGGGCAGATATGGCTACACCTTC. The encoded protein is CASTPGRYGYTF.

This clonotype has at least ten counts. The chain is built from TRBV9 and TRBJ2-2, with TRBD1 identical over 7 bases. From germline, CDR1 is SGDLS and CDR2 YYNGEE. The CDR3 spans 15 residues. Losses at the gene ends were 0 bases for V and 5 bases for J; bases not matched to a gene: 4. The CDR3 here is CASSVGQGVTGELFF. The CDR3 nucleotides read TGTGCCAGCAGCGTAGGTCAGGGGGTAACCGGGGAGCTGTTTTTT. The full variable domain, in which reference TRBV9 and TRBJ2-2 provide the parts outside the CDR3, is DSGVTQTPKHLITATGQRVTLRCSPRSGDLSVYWYQQSLDQGLQFLIQYYNGEERAKGNILERFSAQQFPDLHSELNLSSLELGDSALYFCASSVGQGVTGELFFGEGSRLTVL.

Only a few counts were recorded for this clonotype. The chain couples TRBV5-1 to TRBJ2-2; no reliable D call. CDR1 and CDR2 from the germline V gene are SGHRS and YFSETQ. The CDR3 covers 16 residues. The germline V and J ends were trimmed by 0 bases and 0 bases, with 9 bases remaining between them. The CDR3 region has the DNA TGCGCCAGCAGCTTGGGGCACCGGACGAACACCGGGGAGCTGTTTTTT. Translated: CASSLGHRTNTGELFF.

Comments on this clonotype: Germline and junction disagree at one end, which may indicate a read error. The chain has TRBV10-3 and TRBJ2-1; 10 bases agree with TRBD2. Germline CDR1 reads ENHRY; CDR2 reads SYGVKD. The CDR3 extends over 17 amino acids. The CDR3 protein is CAISQSSGGPSYNEQFF. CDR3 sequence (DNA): TGTGCCATCAGTCAGTCTAGCGGGGGCCCCTCCTACAATGAGCAGTTCTTC.

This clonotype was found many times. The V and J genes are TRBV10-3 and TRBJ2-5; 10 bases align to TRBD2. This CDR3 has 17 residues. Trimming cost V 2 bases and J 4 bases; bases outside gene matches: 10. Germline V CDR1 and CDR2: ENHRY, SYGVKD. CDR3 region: CAISERTLAGEVETQYF. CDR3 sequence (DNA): TGTGCCATCAGTGAGAGGACTCTAGCGGGAGAAGTAGAGACCCAGTACTTC.

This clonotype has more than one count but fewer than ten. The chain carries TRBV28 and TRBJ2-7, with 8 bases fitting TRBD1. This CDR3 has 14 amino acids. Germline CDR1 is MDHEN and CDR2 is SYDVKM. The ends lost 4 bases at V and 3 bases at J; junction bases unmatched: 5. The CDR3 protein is CASSSLGQDYEQYF. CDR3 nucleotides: TGTGCCAGCAGTTCCCTGGGACAGGACTACGAGCAGTACTTC.

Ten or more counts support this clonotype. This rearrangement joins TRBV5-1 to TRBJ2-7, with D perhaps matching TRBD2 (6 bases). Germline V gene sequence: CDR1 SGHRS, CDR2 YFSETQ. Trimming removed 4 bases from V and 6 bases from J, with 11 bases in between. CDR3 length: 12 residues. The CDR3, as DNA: TGCGCCAGCAGCCTCCGGGGGATCGAGCAGTACTTC. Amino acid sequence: CASSLRGIEQYF.

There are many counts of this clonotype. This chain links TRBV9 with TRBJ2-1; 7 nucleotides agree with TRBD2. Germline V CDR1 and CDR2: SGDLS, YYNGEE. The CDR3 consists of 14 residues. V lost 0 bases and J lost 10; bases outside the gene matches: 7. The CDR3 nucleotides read TGTGCCAGCAGCGTAGAGTCTCCAGCGGGGGAGCAGTTCTTC. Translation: CASSVESPAGEQFF. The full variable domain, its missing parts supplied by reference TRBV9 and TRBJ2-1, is DSGVTQTPKHLITATGQRVTLRCSPRSGDLSVYWYQQSLDQGLQFLIQYYNGEERAKGNILERFSAQQFPDLHSELNLSSLELGDSALYFCASSVESPAGEQFFGPGTRLTVL.

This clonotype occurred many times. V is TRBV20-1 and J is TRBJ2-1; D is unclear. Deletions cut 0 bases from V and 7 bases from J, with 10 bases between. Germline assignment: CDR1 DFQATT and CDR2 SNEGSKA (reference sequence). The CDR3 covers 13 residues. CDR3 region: CSARDTTKNEQFF. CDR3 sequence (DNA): TGCAGTGCTAGAGATACGACCAAAAATGAGCAGTTCTTC.